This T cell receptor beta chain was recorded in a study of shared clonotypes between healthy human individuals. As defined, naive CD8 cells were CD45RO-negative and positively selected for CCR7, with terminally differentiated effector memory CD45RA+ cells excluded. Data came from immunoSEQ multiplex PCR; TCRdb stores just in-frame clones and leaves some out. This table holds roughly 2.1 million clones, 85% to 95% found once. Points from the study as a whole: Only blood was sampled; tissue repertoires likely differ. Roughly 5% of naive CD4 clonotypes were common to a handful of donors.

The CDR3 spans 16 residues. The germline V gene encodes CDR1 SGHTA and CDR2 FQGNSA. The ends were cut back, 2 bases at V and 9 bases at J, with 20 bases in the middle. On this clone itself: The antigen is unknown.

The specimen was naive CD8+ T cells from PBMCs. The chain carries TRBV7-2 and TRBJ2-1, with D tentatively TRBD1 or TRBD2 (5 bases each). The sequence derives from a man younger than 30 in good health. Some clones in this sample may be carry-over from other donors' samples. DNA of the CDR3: TGTGCCAGCAGCTTAAACTTTGACTGGGGGAAGGCTGAGCAGTTCTTC. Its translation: CASSLNFDWGKAEQFF.